This TCR beta chain appears in the sequencing data of a study of immune evolution from preneoplasia to lung adenocarcinoma. Findings of the study overall: Normal lung had the highest top T cell clone frequencies. Normal lung had highest clonality; later lesions appeared denser, more diverse.

Repertoires were generated with immunoSEQ multiplex PCR, while TCRdb's copy carries only in-frame clones and drops some. The sample carries about 5,500 clones, around 78% recorded once. As for this clone: The antigen remains undetermined.

Resections took place in Japan or China from the mid-2010s to the late 2010s. Two lung cancer pathologists independently confirmed each histologic diagnosis. Trimming cost V 3 bases and J 3 bases, with 14 bases left between them. The length of the CDR3 is 15 residues. Germline assignment: CDR1 SNHLY and CDR2 FYNNEI. This clonotype was sampled from a person between 65 and 80 years old with lung adenocarcinoma. The chain carries TRBV2 and TRBJ1-2; TRBD1 might be the D (6 bases). The material sequenced was FFPE adjacent normal lung tissue. The CDR3 reads CASSERGDGHYGYTF. Written as DNA, the CDR3 is TGTGCCAGCAGTGAGAGGGGGGACGGACACTATGGCTACACCTTC.